The rows below give T cell receptor beta chains drawn from one sample of a study of T-cell reconstitution after alpha-beta-depleted transplantation in children. A single record per CDR3 protein comes from TCRdb applying MiXCR to the PCR reads. The top ten clones hold 5.5% of a sample with over 150,000 distinct CDR3 sequences, about 7% of them seen once. The material was PBMCs, obtained before TCRalphabeta/CD19-depleted stem cell transplant. The receptor source for this set is a boy aged 2 to 10 with acute lymphoblastic leukemia, due to receive a stem cell transplant. The CDR3 runs from the conserved cysteine through the conserved F or W. A D gene is named only where the DNA matches it firmly. Where a row states a size, it is once, few, many or the class of an expanded clone; other rows omit it.

d_call: -
v_call: TRBV7-9
clone_size: many
j_call: TRBJ2-1
cdr3_aa: CASSLGGGKDARFF
cdr3_nt: TGTGCCAGCAGCTTAGGAGGCGGGAAAGATGCTCGGTTCTTC

d_call: TRBD2
v_call: TRBV20-1
clone_size: many
j_call: TRBJ2-7
cdr3_aa: CSVEVRARGYEQYF
cdr3_nt: TGCAGTGTCGAGGTTAGGGCGCGGGGGTACGAGCAGTACTTC

d_call: -
v_call: TRBV29-1
clone_size: many
j_call: TRBJ2-3
cdr3_aa: CSVDDGRTDTQYF
cdr3_nt: TGCAGCGTTGATGACGGCCGAACAGATACGCAGTATTTT

d_call: TRBD1
v_call: TRBV20-1
clone_size: -
j_call: TRBJ1-1
cdr3_aa: CSARQGDTEAFF
cdr3_nt: TGCAGTGCTAGACAGGGGGACACTGAAGCTTTCTTT

d_call: -
v_call: TRBV2
clone_size: many
j_call: TRBJ2-5
cdr3_aa: CASNRETQYF
cdr3_nt: TGTGCCAGCAACCGGGAGACCCAGTACTTC

d_call: -
v_call: TRBV11-2
clone_size: many
j_call: TRBJ2-3
cdr3_aa: CASSLQFHGADTQYF
cdr3_nt: TGTGCCAGCAGCTTACAGTTCCACGGCGCAGATACGCAGTATTTT

d_call: -
v_call: TRBV20-1
clone_size: few
j_call: TRBJ1-5
cdr3_aa: CSARIAMWGAGNQPQHF
cdr3_nt: TGCAGTGCTAGGATCGCGATGTGGGGGGCAGGGAATCAGCCCCAGCATTTT

d_call: -
v_call: TRBV11-3
clone_size: many
j_call: TRBJ2-1
cdr3_aa: CASSLQGMYNEQFF
cdr3_nt: TGTGCCAGCAGCTTACAGGGGATGTACAATGAGCAGTTCTTC

d_call: TRBD1
v_call: TRBV4-3
clone_size: many
j_call: TRBJ2-5
cdr3_aa: CASSQRTGGFSQETQYF
cdr3_nt: TGCGCCAGCAGCCAGAGGACAGGGGGTTTCTCCCAAGAGACCCAGTACTTC

d_call: -
v_call: TRBV7-2
clone_size: many
j_call: TRBJ2-1
cdr3_aa: CASSLAWESEQFF
cdr3_nt: TGTGCCAGCAGCCTCGCATGGGAGAGTGAGCAGTTCTTC

d_call: TRBD1
v_call: TRBV5-1
clone_size: many
j_call: TRBJ2-7
cdr3_aa: CARAQGANPYEQYF
cdr3_nt: TGCGCCAGGGCCCAGGGGGCTAACCCCTACGAGCAGTACTTC

d_call: -
v_call: TRBV20-1
clone_size: -
j_call: TRBJ1-6
cdr3_aa: CSATKAGANSPLHF
cdr3_nt: TGCAGTGCTACGAAAGCAGGGGCCAATTCACCCCTCCACTTT

d_call: -
v_call: TRBV12-2
clone_size: -
j_call: TRBJ2-1
cdr3_aa: CASRLGGGERYNEQFF
cdr3_nt: TGTGCAAGTCGCTTAGGGGGTGGTGAAAGATACAATGAGCAGTTCTTC

d_call: -
v_call: TRBV5-1
clone_size: many
j_call: TRBJ1-2
cdr3_aa: CASSLSQVYGYTF
cdr3_nt: TGCGCCAGCAGCTTGTCACAGGTCTATGGCTACACCTTC

d_call: -
v_call: TRBV29-1
clone_size: many
j_call: TRBJ2-1
cdr3_aa: CSVTPGLSANEQFF
cdr3_nt: TGCAGCGTTACCCCGGGACTCTCCGCCAATGAGCAGTTCTTC

d_call: -
v_call: TRBV7-8
clone_size: -
j_call: TRBJ2-2
cdr3_aa: CASSLGRQSGELFF
cdr3_nt: TGTGCCAGCAGCTTAGGTAGACAAAGCGGGGAGCTGTTTTTT

d_call: -
v_call: TRBV7-3
clone_size: many
j_call: TRBJ2-5
cdr3_aa: CASSSRGRRETQYF
cdr3_nt: TGTGCCAGCAGCTCCCGGGGGAGGAGAGAGACCCAGTACTTC

d_call: -
v_call: TRBV5-1
clone_size: many
j_call: TRBJ2-1
cdr3_aa: CASSLAPLASNEQFF
cdr3_nt: TGCGCCAGCAGCTTGGCCCCCCTAGCCAGCAATGAGCAGTTCTTC